This is a list of T cell receptor beta chains from one sample in a study of blood T cell repertoires in COVID-19. Sequencing used immunoSEQ multiplex PCR; TCRdb keeps in-frame clones, though not all of them. This sample carries some 220,000 clones, around four fifths of them seen once, and the ten largest clones take 5.2%. Sequencing was done on a sample of peripheral blood. Source of these receptors: a woman aged 70-85 years with COVID-19, enrolled during active disease. Each CDR3 is given with its conserved first and last residue.

j_gene: TRBJ1-2
v_gene: TRBV7-9
CDR3aa: CASSRDFTNYGYTF

j_gene: TRBJ2-5
v_gene: TRBV7-2
CDR3aa: CASSFLRRPQETQYF

j_gene: TRBJ1-1
v_gene: TRBV7-9
CDR3aa: CASSRMTGLGNTEAFF

j_gene: TRBJ2-2
v_gene: TRBV2
CDR3aa: CASSVSGGRATGELFF

j_gene: TRBJ1-1
v_gene: TRBV28
CDR3aa: CASSPTQVSQEAFF

j_gene: TRBJ1-1
v_gene: TRBV15
CDR3aa: CATSGWQGNTEAFF

j_gene: TRBJ2-3
v_gene: TRBV5-1
CDR3aa: CASSLASGRVSANTQYF

j_gene: TRBJ2-1
v_gene: TRBV7-9
CDR3aa: CASSFGTSGNEQFF

j_gene: TRBJ1-4
v_gene: TRBV18
CDR3aa: CASSRDSLATNEKLFF

j_gene: TRBJ1-2
v_gene: TRBV2
CDR3aa: CASSGTGRGYTF

j_gene: TRBJ1-1
v_gene: TRBV7-2
CDR3aa: CASSLDRGREAFF